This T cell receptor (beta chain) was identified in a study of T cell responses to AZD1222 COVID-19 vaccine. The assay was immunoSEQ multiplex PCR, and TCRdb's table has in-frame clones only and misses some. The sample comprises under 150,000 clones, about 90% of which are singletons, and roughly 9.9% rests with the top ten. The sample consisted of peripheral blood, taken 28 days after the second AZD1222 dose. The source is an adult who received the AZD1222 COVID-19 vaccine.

CDR3 DNA sequence: TGTGCCAGCAGTGAGTCCCCCGGGACGGTCTATGGCTACACCTTC. It codes for CASSESPGTVYGYTF. The chain couples TRBV6-4 to TRBJ1-2; a weak D match, TRBD1 (5 bases). CDR1 and CDR2 (germline): MRHNA, SNTAGT. This CDR3 has 15 residues. With 3 bases removed from V and 4 bases from J, the gap between germline ends came to 15 bases.